The 19 T cell receptor beta chains in this list originate from one sample, sequenced in a study of shared clonotypes between healthy human individuals (TCRdb year 2020). CD8 naive samples were obtained by positive selection for CCR7 among CD45RO-negative cells, yielding a CD45RA+CCR7+ population from which TemRA cells were excluded. The library was made by the immunoSEQ multiplex PCR assay. The table comes from immuneACCESS by way of TCRdb, which keeps in-frame sequences with V and J called. Part of the clones is missing from these tables; in studies checked, under half for an unresolved V gene and the rest for unknown reasons. In this sample the table shows hundreds of thousands of clones, about 95% of which occur a single time. Together, the top ten hold approximately 0.11% of the sample. Material: naive CD8+ T cells sorted from blood. In light of the paper, this sample's cell subset or site label describes: CD45RA+CCR7+. These receptors originate from a woman in her 30s in good health.

The chain employs TRBV19 and TRBJ1-2; tentative D call: TRBD1 (5 bases). Trimming cost V 3 bases and J 5 bases, with 16 bases left between them. The CDR3 extends over 15 amino acids. Germline V gives CDR1 LNHDA, CDR2 SQIVND (reference sequence). The chain's CDR3 is CASSISWGGAYGYTF. In nucleotides, the CDR3 is TGTGCCAGTAGTATTAGTTGGGGAGGGGCGTATGGCTACACCTTC.

Here the CDR3 DNA reads TGTGCCAGCAGCTTAGATCTGTGGCAGGGGGGCAATCAGCCCCAGCATTTT. Encoded protein: CASSLDLWQGGNQPQHF. This chain uses TRBV11-2 with TRBJ1-5; 7 nucleotides match TRBD1. Germline CDR1 reads SGHAT; CDR2 reads FQNNGV. Trimming cost V 0 bases and J 2 bases; bases outside gene matches: 7. The CDR3 sequence is 17 residues long.

This chain connects TRBV4-1 to TRBJ1-2, with D perhaps TRBD1 (5 bases). Trimming left V 6 bases short and J 8 bases short, with 10 bases between. Germline lookup yields CDR1 MGHRA and CDR2 YSYEKL. The CDR3 runs to 11 residues. Here the CDR3 DNA reads TGCGCCAGCAGGGGGCTTGAAGGCTACACCTTC. It is translated as CASRGLEGYTF.

CDR3 bases: TGTGCCAGCAGTCCTTTAGGAGGCGGGAGGGAGACCCAGTACTTC. Protein product: CASSPLGGGRETQYF. This chain joins TRBV6-1 and TRBJ2-5; 8 bases are a match to TRBD2. The junction had 10 bases not matched to a gene; V was cut back by 5 bases and J by 5 bases. The length of the CDR3 is 15 residues. Per the germline V gene, CDR1 is MNHNS and CDR2 is SASEGT.

This clone appeared a single time. The genes are TRBV2 and TRBJ2-5; D is unresolved. The CDR3 sequence is 12 residues long. Germline CDR1 and CDR2: SNHLY and FYNNEI. The ends were cut back, 6 bases at V and 4 bases at J, with 9 bases in the middle. The DNA for the CDR3 is TGTGCCAGCAGGTCGGCGCCAGAGACCCAGTACTTC. Its protein is CASRSAPETQYF.

As for this clone: Other DNA sequences in this specimen translate into the identical CDR3. V is TRBV2 and J is TRBJ1-2; no firm D call. The CDR3 spans 10 residues. Germline-derived CDR1 and CDR2 are SNHLY and FYNNEI. The V end was cut by 3 bases, the J end by 7 bases, with 3 bases between. In DNA, the CDR3 is TGTGCCAGCAGTGAGATTGGCTACACCTTC. Translating gives CASSEIGYTF.

The V call is TRBV28, the J call TRBJ2-1, with D hard to call. The ends were cut back, 3 bases at V and 1 base at J, with 10 bases in the middle. The CDR3 has 15 residues. Germline V lookup: CDR1 MDHEN, CDR2 SYDVKM. The CDR3 DNA reads TGTGCCAGCAGTTTTTCGGGTCCGTCCTACAATGAGCAGTTCTTC. Translated: CASSFSGPSYNEQFF.

The chain uses TRBV5-8 and TRBJ2-1; either TRBD1 or TRBD2 may supply D (5 bases each). The CDR3 runs 15 residues. Per the germline V gene, CDR1 is SGHTS and CDR2 is YDEGEE. V dropped 0 bases and J dropped 5 bases, with 12 bases sitting between them. The chain's CDR3 is CASSLDQGSDNEQFF. CDR3 sequence (DNA): TGTGCCAGCAGCTTGGATCAGGGTAGCGACAATGAGCAGTTCTTC.

The rearrangement links TRBV29-1 to TRBJ2-7; D remains ambiguous. The V gene's germline CDR1 is SQVTM and CDR2 ANQGSEA. V lost 5 bases and J lost 1, with 12 bases in between. CDR3 length: 13 residues. Here the CDR3 reads CSVMGGSSYEQYF. The CDR3 bases are TGCAGCGTTATGGGTGGCAGTTCCTACGAGCAGTACTTC.

The genes are TRBV28 and TRBJ2-1; the match to TRBD2 covers 9 bases. The V gene's germline CDR1 is MDHEN and CDR2 SYDVKM. The CDR3 covers 16 residues. V lost 4 bases and J lost 8; bases outside the gene matches: 12. The DNA for the CDR3 is TGTGCCAGCAGTTCCCCCTTAGCGGGGGAGCCGGATGAGCAGTTCTTC. It is translated as CASSSPLAGEPDEQFF.

The chain has TRBV28 and TRBJ2-1; D is tentatively TRBD1 or TRBD2 (6 bases each). CDR1 is MDHEN and CDR2 is SYDVKM in the germline V gene. Trimming left V 3 bases short and J 5 bases short, with 17 bases between. There are 16 residues in the CDR3. CDR3 region: CASSFGRGGWDNEQFF. CDR3 nucleotides: TGTGCCAGCAGTTTCGGCAGGGGAGGCTGGGACAATGAGCAGTTCTTC.

The chain uses TRBV19 and TRBJ2-7; either TRBD1 or TRBD2 may supply D (5 bases each). The CDR3 loop spans 15 amino acids. The germline V and J ends were trimmed by 5 bases and 2 bases, with 16 bases remaining between them. From germline, CDR1 is LNHDA and CDR2 SQIVND (reference sequence). The CDR3 DNA reads as TGTGCCAGTAGTGGTAGGGGACCTCGACCCTACGAGCAGTACTTC. It encodes CASSGRGPRPYEQYF.

J is TRBJ2-3 and V is TRBV4-1, with no clear D. Germline CDR1 and CDR2: MGHRA and YSYEKL. V was pared by 0 bases and J by 5 bases, with 6 bases between. There are 13 residues in the CDR3. The chain's CDR3 is CASSQDLEDTQYF. The DNA for the CDR3 is TGCGCCAGCAGCCAAGATCTGGAAGATACGCAGTATTTT.

This chain joins TRBV27 and TRBJ2-7, with D perhaps TRBD1 (6 bases). CDR1 and CDR2 (germline): MNHEY, SMNVEV (reference sequence). The CDR3 covers 13 residues. The ends were cut back, 2 bases at V and 3 bases at J, with 8 bases in the middle. As DNA, the CDR3 is TGTGCCAGCAGTTTACTCAGGGGCTACGAGCAGTACTTC. Its protein product is CASSLLRGYEQYF.

In regard to this clone: One end of the junction fails to match germline, which may point to a read error. The chain couples TRBV7-4 to TRBJ2-5; 10 positions match TRBD2. The CDR3 length is 14 residues. Per germline, CDR1 SGHVT and CDR2 SQSDAQ. The DNA for the CDR3 is TGTGCCAGCGAGACTAGCGGGTACCAAGAGGCCCAGTACTTC. Encoded protein: CASETSGYQEAQYF.

This chain uses TRBV29-1 with TRBJ2-3; 12 bases agree with TRBD2. There are 14 residues in the CDR3. Germline V gene sequence: CDR1 SQVTM, CDR2 ANQGSEA. The junction had 3 bases not matched to a gene; V was cut back by 4 bases and J by 4 bases. CDR3 nucleotides: TGCAGCGTTGGACTAGCGGGAGCCCCAGATACGCAGTATTTT. This encodes CSVGLAGAPDTQYF.

The chain recombines TRBV4-2 with TRBJ1-5; D possibly corresponds to TRBD1 (5 bases). The germline V and J ends were trimmed by 0 bases and 5 bases, with 8 bases remaining between them. Germline CDR1 reads LGHNA; CDR2 reads YNFKEQ. The CDR3 loop spans 14 amino acids. The CDR3 loop is CASSQDGADQPQHF. CDR3 coding DNA: TGTGCCAGCAGCCAAGATGGGGCCGATCAGCCCCAGCATTTT.

The chain has TRBV27 and TRBJ2-7, with a tentative D call TRBD1 (6 bases). Trimming pared 5 bases from V and 4 bases from J, leaving 12 bases between. The germline CDR1 and CDR2 sequences are MNHEY and SMNVEV (reference sequence). The CDR3 length is 13 residues. The CDR3 reads CASSPDRWYEQYF. CDR3 DNA sequence: TGTGCCAGCAGTCCTGACAGGTGGTACGAGCAGTACTTC.

J is TRBJ2-1 and V is TRBV11-2, with D unclear. This CDR3 region has 13 residues. The V gene lost 0 bases and the J gene lost 10 bases, with 10 bases spanning the gap. Germline CDR1 reads SGHAT; CDR2 reads FQNNGV. The CDR3 nucleotides are TGTGCCAGCAGCTTAGATCAGACTCGCGAGCAGTTCTTC. Its translation is CASSLDQTREQFF.